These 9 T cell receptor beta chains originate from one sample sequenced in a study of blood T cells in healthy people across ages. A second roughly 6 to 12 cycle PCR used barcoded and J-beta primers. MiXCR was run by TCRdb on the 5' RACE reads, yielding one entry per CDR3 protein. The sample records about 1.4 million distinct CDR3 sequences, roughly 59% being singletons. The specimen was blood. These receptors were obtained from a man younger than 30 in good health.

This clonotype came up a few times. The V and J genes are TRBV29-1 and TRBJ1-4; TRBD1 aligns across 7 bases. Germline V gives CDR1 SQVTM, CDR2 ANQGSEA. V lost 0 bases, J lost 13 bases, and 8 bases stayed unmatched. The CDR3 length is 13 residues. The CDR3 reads CSVEERRQGTLFF. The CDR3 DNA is TGCAGCGTTGAAGAGCGGCGACAGGGCACACTGTTTTTT.

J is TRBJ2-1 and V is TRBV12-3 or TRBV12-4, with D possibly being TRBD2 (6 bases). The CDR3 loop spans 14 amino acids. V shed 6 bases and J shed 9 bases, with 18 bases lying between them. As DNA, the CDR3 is TGTGCCAGCAGCTTGGGGGTGGAGGGTGGTGAGCAGTTCTTC. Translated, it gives CASSLGVEGGEQFF.

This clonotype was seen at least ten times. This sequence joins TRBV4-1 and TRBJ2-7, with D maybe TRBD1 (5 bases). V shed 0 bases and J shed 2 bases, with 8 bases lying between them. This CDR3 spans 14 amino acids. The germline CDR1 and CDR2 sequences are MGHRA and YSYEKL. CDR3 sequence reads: CASSQDRGTYEQYF. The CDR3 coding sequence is TGCGCCAGCAGCCAAGATAGGGGAACCTACGAGCAGTACTTC.

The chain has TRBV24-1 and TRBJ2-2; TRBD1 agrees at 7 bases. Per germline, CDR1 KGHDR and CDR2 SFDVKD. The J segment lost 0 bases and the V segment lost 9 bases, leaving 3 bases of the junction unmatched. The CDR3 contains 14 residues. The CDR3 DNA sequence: TGTGCCACCCGGGACAGAGCGAACACCGGGGAGCTGTTTTTT. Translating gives CATRDRANTGELFF.

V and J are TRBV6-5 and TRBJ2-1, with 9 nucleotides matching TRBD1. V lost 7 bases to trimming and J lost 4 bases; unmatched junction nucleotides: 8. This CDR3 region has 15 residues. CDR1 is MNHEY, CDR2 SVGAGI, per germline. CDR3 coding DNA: TGTGCCAGCACCTTGGGACAGGGTGGGTACAATGAGCAGTTCTTC. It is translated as CASTLGQGGYNEQFF.

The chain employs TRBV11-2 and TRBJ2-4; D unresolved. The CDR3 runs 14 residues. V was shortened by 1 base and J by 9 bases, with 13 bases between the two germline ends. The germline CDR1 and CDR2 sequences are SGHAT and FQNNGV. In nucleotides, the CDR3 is TGTGCCAGCAGCTTAGCCCCCAACCCAGCCATTCAGTACTTC. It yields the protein CASSLAPNPAIQYF. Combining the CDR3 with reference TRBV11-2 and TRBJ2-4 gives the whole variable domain EAGVAQSPRYKIIEKRQSVAFWCNPISGHATLYWYQQILGQGPKLLIQFQNNGVVDDSQLPKDRFSAERLKGVDSTLKIQPAKLEDSAVYLCASSLAPNPAIQYFGAGTRLSVL.

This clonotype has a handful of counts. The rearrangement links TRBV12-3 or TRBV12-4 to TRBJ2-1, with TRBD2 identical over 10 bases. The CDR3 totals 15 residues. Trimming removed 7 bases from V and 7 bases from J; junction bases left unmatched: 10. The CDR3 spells CASMASGSTMNEQFF. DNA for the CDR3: TGTGCCAGCATGGCTAGCGGGAGTACTATGAATGAGCAGTTCTTC.

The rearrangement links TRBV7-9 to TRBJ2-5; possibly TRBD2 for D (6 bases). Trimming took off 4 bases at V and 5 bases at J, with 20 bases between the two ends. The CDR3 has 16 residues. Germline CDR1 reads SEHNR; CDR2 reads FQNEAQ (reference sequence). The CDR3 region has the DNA TGTGCCAGCAGCTCGGTGACCCGGGGCCGGGGGGAGACCCAGTACTTC. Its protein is CASSSVTRGRGETQYF.

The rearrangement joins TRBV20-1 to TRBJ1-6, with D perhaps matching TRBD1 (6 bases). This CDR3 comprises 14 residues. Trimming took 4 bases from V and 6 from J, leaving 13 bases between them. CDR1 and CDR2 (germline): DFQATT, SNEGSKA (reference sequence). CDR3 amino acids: CSAKERGINSPLHF. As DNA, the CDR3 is TGCAGTGCTAAGGAGAGGGGGATTAATTCACCCCTCCACTTT.